This TCR beta chain was identified during a study of vaccination and CD4 T cells after COVID-19. Looking at the study overall: Convalescents were six males and four females, two of them Hispanic. Findings and caveats of the study: Spike mono-reactivity was evident in 304 of the 307 vaccine-specific clones derived from convalescent patients.

TCRdb used MiXCR to reprocess the PCR reads, holding one entry per CDR3 protein. The sample shows 15,000 to 20,000 distinct CDR3 sequences, 50% to 75% of them seen only once. The CDR3 runs to 15 residues. Germline values: CDR1 MNHEY, CDR2 SVGAGI. Trimming removed 2 bases at V and 0 bases at J, with 8 bases between. This clonotype was observed a handful of times. Its cognate antigen is unknown. The sample consisted of CD4+ T cells from blood, taken after SARS-CoV-2 vaccination. The origin of this receptor is a human donor who had recovered from COVID-19. The chain employs TRBV6-5 and TRBJ1-5; no firm D call. DNA for the CDR3: TGTGCCAGCAGTTACGAGTGGATTAGCAATCAGCCCCAGCATTTT. Amino acids: CASSYEWISNQPQHF.